This TCR beta chain came from a study of blood T cell repertoires in COVID-19. V lost 9 bases and J 2 bases, leaving 18 bases between the germline ends. Germline CDR1 is MDHEN and CDR2 is SYDVKM. The CDR3 runs 15 residues. Profiled with immunoSEQ multiplex PCR; TCRdb holds only in-frame clones, not every one. Counted here are 65,000 to 70,000 clones, around 90% occurring once; the ten biggest clones make up roughly 18%. The clonotype was recovered from a woman at least 80 years old with acute or convalescent COVID-19. This chain connects TRBV28 to TRBJ2-3; D is unresolved. The sample taken for sequencing was peripheral blood. The CDR3 spells CASNSLSRSTDTQYF. The CDR3, as DNA: TGTGCCAGTAACAGTTTGTCCAGGTCCACAGATACGCAGTATTTT.